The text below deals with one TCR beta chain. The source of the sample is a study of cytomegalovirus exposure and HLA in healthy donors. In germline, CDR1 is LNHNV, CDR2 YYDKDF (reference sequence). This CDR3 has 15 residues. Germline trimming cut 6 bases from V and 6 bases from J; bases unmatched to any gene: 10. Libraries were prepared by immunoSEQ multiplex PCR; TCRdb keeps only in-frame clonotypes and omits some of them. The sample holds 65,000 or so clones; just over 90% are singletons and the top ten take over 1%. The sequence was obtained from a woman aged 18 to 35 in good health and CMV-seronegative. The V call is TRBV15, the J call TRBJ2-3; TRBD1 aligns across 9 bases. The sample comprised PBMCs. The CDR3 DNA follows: TGTGCCACCAGGGGCCGGGACAGGGTTTTGGATACGCAGTATTTT. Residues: CATRGRDRVLDTQYF.